The next 7 T cell receptor beta chains were all read from a single sample in a study of T-cell reconstitution after alpha-beta-depleted transplantation in children. Researchers prepared the TCRbeta library using unique molecular identifiers, the study reports. One entry per CDR3 protein results from TCRdb running MiXCR on the PCR reads. The sample lists about 540,000 distinct CDR3 sequences, over 20% seen once, with around a third in the top ten. Sequenced here: PBMCs, sampled before TCRalphabeta/CD19-depleted stem cell transplant. These receptors originate from a boy less than two years old with Wiskott-Aldrich syndrome, due to receive a stem cell transplant.

This sequence joins TRBV2 and TRBJ2-1; D might be TRBD2 (7 bases). V lost 5 bases and J lost 8, with 10 bases in between. The CDR3 has 12 residues. Germline CDR1 and CDR2: SNHLY and FYNNEI. CDR3 amino acids: CASSPGGDEQFF. The CDR3 nucleotides read TGTGCCAGCAGTCCGGGGGGCGATGAGCAGTTCTTC.

This clonotype has only a few counts. The genes are TRBV7-3 and TRBJ2-2, with a possible D match to TRBD1 (5 bases). Between the trimmed V and J ends, which lost 4 bases and 4 bases, there was a span of 19 bases. The CDR3 consists of 17 residues. Per germline, CDR1 SGHTA and CDR2 FQGTGA. CDR3 in DNA: TGTGCCAGCAGCTCTTGGATGGCAGGGTCGGTCACCGGGGAGCTGTTTTTT. This codes for CASSSWMAGSVTGELFF.

The rearrangement uses TRBV30 and TRBJ2-7; the D gene is possibly TRBD1 (5 bases). With 0 bases removed from V and 6 bases from J, the gap between germline ends came to 9 bases. The CDR3 has 12 residues. Germline CDR1 and CDR2: GTSNPN and SVGIG (reference sequence). The CDR3 nucleotides are TGTGCCTGGAGTGTACCAGGGCCCGAGCAGTACTTC. Translated, it gives CAWSVPGPEQYF.

The chain has TRBV7-3 and TRBJ2-1; D call uncertain. The CDR3 spans 14 residues. Trimming pared 5 bases from V and 0 bases from J, leaving 8 bases between. Per the germline V gene, CDR1 is SGHTA and CDR2 is FQGTGA. CDR3 residues: CASSPDHSYNEQFF. Here the CDR3 DNA reads TGTGCCAGCAGCCCAGACCACTCCTACAATGAGCAGTTCTTC.

The sample holds a few counts of this clonotype. Here the CDR3 DNA reads TGCGCCAGCAGCTTACGGGTGGCAAGCGGAGGATCAGATACGCAGTATTTT. This encodes CASSLRVASGGSDTQYF. The V and J genes are TRBV5-1 and TRBJ2-3; D might be TRBD2 (5 bases). This CDR3 contains 17 residues. Trimming cost V 2 bases and J 4 bases, with 20 bases left between them. Germline assignment: CDR1 SGHRS and CDR2 YFSETQ.

This clonotype has ten or more counts. V is TRBV5-1 and J is TRBJ2-2, with D unresolved. This CDR3 comprises 14 residues. Trimming removed 1 base from V and 1 base from J, with 5 bases in between. The V gene's germline CDR1 is SGHRS and CDR2 YFSETQ. The chain's CDR3 is CASSLIRNTGELFF. The DNA for the CDR3 is TGCGCCAGCAGCTTGATCCGGAACACCGGGGAGCTGTTTTTT.

A few counts support this clonotype. V gene TRBV20-1 combines with J gene TRBJ2-3; D call uncertain. Trimming stripped 6 bases from V and 2 bases from J, with 18 bases between. The CDR3 sequence is 15 residues long. Germline V gene data show CDR1 as DFQATT and CDR2 as SNEGSKA (reference sequence). CDR3 amino acids: CSARRVRGTTDTQYF. DNA of the CDR3: TGCAGTGCCAGAAGGGTTCGCGGAACCACAGATACGCAGTATTTT.